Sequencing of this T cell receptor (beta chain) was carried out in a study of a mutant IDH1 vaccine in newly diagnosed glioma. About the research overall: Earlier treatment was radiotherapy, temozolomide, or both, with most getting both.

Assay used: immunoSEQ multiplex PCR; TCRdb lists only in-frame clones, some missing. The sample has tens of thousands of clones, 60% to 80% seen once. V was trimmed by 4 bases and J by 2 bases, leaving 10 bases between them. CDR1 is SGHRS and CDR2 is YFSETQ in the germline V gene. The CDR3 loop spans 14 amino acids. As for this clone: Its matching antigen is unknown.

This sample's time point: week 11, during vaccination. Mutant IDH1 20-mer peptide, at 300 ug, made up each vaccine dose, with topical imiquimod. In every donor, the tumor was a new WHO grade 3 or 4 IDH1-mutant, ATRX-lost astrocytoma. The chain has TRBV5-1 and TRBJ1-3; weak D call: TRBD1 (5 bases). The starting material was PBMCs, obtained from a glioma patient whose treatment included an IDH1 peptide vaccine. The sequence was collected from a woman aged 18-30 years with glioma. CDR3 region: CASSPRTTGNTIYF. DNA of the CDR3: TGCGCCAGCAGCCCGCGGACAACTGGAAACACCATATATTTT.